This T cell receptor (beta chain) was recorded in a study of metastatic and nonmetastatic thyroid tumors. Not a single patient had been given any form of treatment at any point before undergoing thyroid surgery. Via MiXCR, TCRdb re-called the PCR reads. The table lists about 33,000 clones, approximately 11% of them singletons. Ten or more counts support this clone. V was shortened by 5 bases and J by 0 bases, with 16 bases between the two germline ends. CDR3 length: 16 amino acids. Per germline, CDR1 SGHAT and CDR2 FQDESV (reference sequence). The sequenced sample consisted of blood. This sequence joins TRBV11-1 and TRBJ1-1; maybe TRBD1 (6 bases). The receptor comes from a female donor with papillary thyroid cancer or a benign thyroid nodule (not recorded which). Some clones in this sample may be carry-over from other donors' samples. CDR3 in DNA: TGTGCCAGCAGCACTACAAGGGGGGCGGTGAACACTGAAGCTTTCTTT. Protein: CASSTTRGAVNTEAFF.